This T cell receptor beta chain was obtained from a study of OX40 agonist ivuxolimab in advanced cancers. Sequenced by immunoSEQ multiplex PCR; TCRdb stores in-frame clones only, minus some. Counted here are more than 45,000 clones, over 75% occurring once; the ten biggest clones make up 2% to 2.5%. For this clone: Its antigen is as yet unknown.

The ends were cut back, 5 bases at V and 0 bases at J, with 13 bases in the middle. This CDR3 comprises 16 residues. CDR1 is SGHVS and CDR2 is FQNEAQ in the germline V gene. The study, taken as a whole, reports: Certain nonresponders likewise exhibited a low normalized T-cell clonal expansion. Antigen specificity of clonally expanded peripheral T cells was not established.

This rearrangement joins TRBV7-8 to TRBJ1-4; the D gene is possibly TRBD1 (5 bases). This specimen consisted of CD4+ or CD8+ T cells sorted from blood, obtained in a trial of the OX40 agonist ivuxolimab. This sequence was found in an adult with an advanced solid tumor such as melanoma, head and neck, liver or kidney cancer. This CDR3 is CASSHSRQPTNEKLFF. As DNA, the CDR3 is TGTGCCAGCAGCCACTCTAGACAGCCAACTAATGAAAAACTGTTTTTT.